A single sample gave rise to the 25 T cell receptor beta chains below, sequenced in a study of T cell repertoires in cytomegalovirus infection. What these receptors recognize is not known. Each CDR3 protein gets one entry after TCRdb re-called the reads with MiXCR. The sample consists of 450,000 to 600,000 distinct CDR3 sequences, 33% of them appearing once. Sequencing was performed on cultured PBMCs, taken from culture after CMV antigen stimulation. The receptors come from a human donor in good health (CMV status not recorded). Some clones in this sample may be carry-over from other donors' samples.

The chain has TRBV4-3 and TRBJ2-3, with D perhaps TRBD1 (6 bases). The CDR3 spans 15 residues. V shed 4 bases and J shed 2 bases, with 13 bases lying between them. Germline CDR1 is LGHNA and CDR2 is YSLEER. The CDR3 nucleotides read TGCGCCAGCAGCCTACAGACAGGAATCACAGATACGCAGTATTTT. This sequence encodes CASSLQTGITDTQYF.

This clonotype occurred a few times. The chain uses TRBV7-2 and TRBJ1-2; no clear D gene. Germline CDR1 is SGHTA and CDR2 is FQGNSA. Trimming shortened V by 8 bases and J by 0 bases, and 16 bases separated the two germline ends. CDR3 length equals 15 residues. The CDR3 bases are TGTGCCAGCGCCGACCCCCCAACTACTAACTATGGCTACACCTTC. It yields the protein CASADPPTTNYGYTF.

The chain has TRBV2 and TRBJ2-5, with a possible D match to TRBD1 (5 bases). This CDR3 has 13 residues. CDR1 and CDR2 (germline): SNHLY, FYNNEI. With 7 bases removed from V and 2 bases from J, the gap between germline ends came to 11 bases. The DNA for the CDR3 is TGTGCCAGCAATACCCACAGGCAAGAGACCCAGTACTTC. Its protein product is CASNTHRQETQYF.

This sequence joins TRBV7-9 and TRBJ1-1; TRBD1 matches 7 bases. With V trimmed by 1 base and J by 7 bases, 6 bases remained unmatched. The CDR3 contains 14 residues. Germline V gives CDR1 SEHNR, CDR2 FQNEAQ (reference sequence). The CDR3, as DNA: TGTGCCAGCAGCTTAGACTGGGACAGTGGTGAAGCTTTCTTT. Its protein product is CASSLDWDSGEAFF.

The V and J genes are TRBV11-3 and TRBJ1-1, with D possibly TRBD1 on 5 matching bases. The CDR3 has 13 residues. V lost 10 bases and J 3 bases, leaving 15 bases between the germline ends. CDR1 is SGHNT, CDR2 YENEEA, per germline. CDR3 protein: CAIKTVEHTEAFF. The CDR3 DNA is TGTGCCATCAAGACAGTTGAACACACTGAAGCTTTCTTT.

CDR3 amino acids: CSARDPGGNTEAFF. The CDR3 bases are TGCAGTGCTAGAGACCCAGGTGGGAACACTGAAGCTTTCTTT. This chain uses TRBV20-1 with TRBJ1-1; D not resolved. This CDR3 comprises 14 residues. Per the germline V gene, CDR1 is DFQATT and CDR2 is SNEGSKA (reference sequence). V dropped 0 bases and J dropped 1 base, with 9 bases sitting between them.

This chain uses TRBV7-2 with TRBJ2-6; D is unclear. The germline V and J ends were trimmed by 5 bases and 1 base, with 15 bases remaining between them. CDR3 length: 17 amino acids. Germline V gene lookup returns CDR1 SGHTA and CDR2 FQGNSA. The CDR3 protein is CASSAEVGTSGANVLTF. The DNA for the CDR3 is TGTGCCAGCAGCGCGGAAGTTGGAACTTCTGGGGCCAACGTCCTGACTTTC.

This clonotype has more than one count but fewer than ten. This chain joins TRBV20-1 and TRBJ1-1; D uncertain. Deletions cut 0 bases from V and 2 bases from J, with 10 bases between. This CDR3 contains 14 residues. Germline lookup yields CDR1 DFQATT and CDR2 SNEGSKA (reference sequence). Here the CDR3 DNA reads TGCAGTGCTAGAGACCCAGGCCTAAACACTGAAGCTTTCTTT. Its translation is CSARDPGLNTEAFF.

The J gene is TRBJ2-6, the V gene TRBV28; D not certain. The CDR3 is 16 amino acids. Looked up from germline, CDR1 is MDHEN and CDR2 is SYDVKM. Trimming pared 2 bases from V and 4 bases from J, leaving 12 bases between. CDR3 nucleotide sequence: TGTGCCAGCAGTTTACCTCTGGGGTCCGGGGCCAACGTCCTGACTTTC. This sequence encodes CASSLPLGSGANVLTF. Based on the CDR3 plus reference TRBV28 and TRBJ2-6, the full variable domain is DVKVTQSSRYLVKRTGEKVFLECVQDMDHENMFWYRQDPGLGLRLIYFSYDVKMKEKGDIPEGYSVSREKKERFSLILESASTNQTSMYLCASSLPLGSGANVLTFGAGSRLTVL.

The rearrangement joins TRBV7-9 to TRBJ2-3; 10 bases map to TRBD1. The CDR3 is 16 residues long. Germline loops: CDR1 SEHNR, CDR2 FQNEAQ (reference sequence). With 3 bases clipped from V and 4 bases from J, the junction kept 7 bases outside the gene matches. The CDR3 region is CASSFLGTGASDTQYF. DNA of the CDR3: TGTGCCAGCAGCTTTCTGGGGACAGGGGCTTCAGATACGCAGTATTTT.

As to this clonotype: This sequence may be a read error, since a much larger clone differs from it by one base. This CDR3 is missing its conserved last phenylalanine or tryptophan, likely due to a read error. This chain connects TRBV11-2 to TRBJ2-5, with 8 bases aligning to TRBD2. J gave up 5 bases and V 1 base, and 9 bases lay outside the gene matches. Germline V gene lookup returns CDR1 SGHAT and CDR2 FQNNGV. This CDR3 is built from 16 residues. CDR3 region: CASSLGQLAVAETQYS. Here the CDR3 DNA reads TGTGCCAGCAGCTTAGGGCAACTAGCGGTGGCGGAGACCCAGTACTCC.

This clonotype was detected only a few times. The chain has TRBV5-1 and TRBJ2-3; 12 bases map to TRBD1. Germline V lookup: CDR1 SGHRS, CDR2 YFSETQ. The CDR3 covers 18 residues. After removal of 2 bases from V and 6 bases from J, the junction contained 13 bases not matched to a gene. CDR3 sequence reads: CASSLTSGTGGGLDTQYF. CDR3 in DNA: TGCGCCAGCAGCTTAACGTCCGGGACAGGGGGCGGATTGGATACGCAGTATTTT.

V gene TRBV6-2 or TRBV6-3 combines with J gene TRBJ1-5, with 7 positions matching TRBD1. Looked up from germline, CDR1 is MNHEY and CDR2 is SVGEGT. V gave up 6 bases and J gave up 13 bases; unmatched junction bases: 18. The CDR3 loop spans 15 amino acids. Here the CDR3 DNA reads TGTGCCAGCAGCCCTCCGGTGGGCAGGGGGATCAAGCAGCATTTT. This translates into CASSPPVGRGIKQHF.

The V gene is TRBV5-6, the J gene TRBJ2-5; TRBD1 aligns across 11 bases. Germline values: CDR1 SGHDT, CDR2 YYEEEE. The J segment lost 2 bases and the V segment lost 4 bases, leaving 7 bases of the junction unmatched. The CDR3 sequence is 16 residues long. CDR3 protein: CASSLDRGRVQETQYF. As DNA, the CDR3 is TGTGCCAGCAGCCTGGACAGGGGGCGAGTTCAAGAGACCCAGTACTTC.

V and J are TRBV11-3 and TRBJ2-1; D not resolved. This CDR3 region has 13 residues. Trimming cost V 1 base and J 9 bases, with 10 bases left between them. From germline, CDR1 is SGHNT and CDR2 YENEEA. In DNA form, the CDR3 reads TGTGCCAGCAGCTTAGGGTCCCTGGGTGAGCAGTTCTTC. It specifies CASSLGSLGEQFF.

A few counts support this clonotype. V is TRBV12-3 or TRBV12-4 and J is TRBJ1-2, with 7 bases identical to TRBD1. The V segment lost 2 bases and the J segment 7 bases; nucleotides outside the gene matches: 4. This CDR3 has 13 amino acids. For the CDR3, the DNA is TGTGCCAGCAGTTTATACAGGGGAAGTGGCTACACCTTC. Translating gives CASSLYRGSGYTF.

This clonotype was found a few times. V gene TRBV2 combines with J gene TRBJ1-2; weak D call: TRBD1 (6 bases). The ends were cut back, 2 bases at V and 8 bases at J, with 12 bases in the middle. The germline gives CDR1 SNHLY, CDR2 FYNNEI. This CDR3 region has 13 residues. The CDR3 nucleotides are TGTGCCAGCAGTGAAACCAGGGGTTGGGGCTACACCTTC. As protein: CASSETRGWGYTF. Full variable domain (remainder filled in from reference TRBV2 and TRBJ1-2): EPEVTQTPSHQVTQMGQEVILRCVPISNHLYFYWYRQILGQKVEFLVSFYNNEISEKSEIFDDQFSVERPDGSNFTLKIRSTKLEDSAMYFCASSETRGWGYTFGSGTRLTVV.

The gene calls are TRBV2 and TRBJ2-3; unclear D gene. Germline V gives CDR1 SNHLY, CDR2 FYNNEI. The CDR3 is 12 amino acids. Trimming cost V 8 bases and J 3 bases, with 9 bases left between them. CDR3 residues: CASPIGTDTQYF. CDR3 coding DNA: TGTGCCAGCCCCATTGGGACAGATACGCAGTATTTT. Combining the CDR3 with reference TRBV2 and TRBJ2-3 gives the whole variable domain EPEVTQTPSHQVTQMGQEVILRCVPISNHLYFYWYRQILGQKVEFLVSFYNNEISEKSEIFDDQFSVERPDGSNFTLKIRSTKLEDSAMYFCASPIGTDTQYFGPGTRLTVL.

The V call is TRBV20-1, the J call TRBJ1-5; D is unclear. V shed 3 bases and J shed 6 bases, with 6 bases lying between them. Germline V gives CDR1 DFQATT, CDR2 SNEGSKA (reference sequence). The CDR3 extends over 11 amino acids. The CDR3 nucleotides read TGCAGTGCTAGTTCCGGTCAGCCCCAGCATTTT. Translating it yields CSASSGQPQHF.

Only a few counts were recorded for this clonotype. A much larger clone sits a single nucleotide away, making a read error possible. The chain employs TRBV7-2 and TRBJ2-3; tentative D call: TRBD1 (5 bases). The CDR3 contains 14 residues. Germline CDR1 SGHTA, CDR2 FQGNSA. The germline V and J ends were trimmed by 2 bases and 1 base, with 7 bases remaining between them. DNA of the CDR3: TGTGCCAGCAGCTTAATCAGGGGCACAGATACGCAGTATTTT. Translation gives CASSLIRGTDTQYF.

The CDR3 sequence: CATSRDPRTGLSNEQFF. The CDR3 DNA reads TGTGCCACCAGCAGAGATCCCCGGACAGGGCTGAGCAATGAGCAGTTCTTC. The chain combines TRBV15 with TRBJ2-1; the match to TRBD1 covers 8 bases. The germline V gene encodes CDR1 LNHNV and CDR2 YYDKDF (reference sequence). Trimming removed 0 bases from V and 6 bases from J; junction bases left unmatched: 10. CDR3 length: 17 amino acids.

The chain couples TRBV7-9 to TRBJ1-5, with 8 bases fitting TRBD1. V trimming: 11 bases; J trimming: 5 bases; junction bases outside the gene matches: 17. In germline, CDR1 is SEHNR, CDR2 FQNEAQ (reference sequence). The CDR3 extends over 16 amino acids. In DNA form, the CDR3 reads TGTGCCGTTCCCGTCCCAGGGGGCAGGGGGGATCAGCCCCAGCATTTT. It translates to CAVPVPGGRGDQPQHF. The complete variable domain, with remaining parts taken from reference TRBV7-9 and TRBJ1-5, reads DTGVSQNPRHKITKRGQNVTFRCDPISEHNRLYWYRQTLGQGPEFLTYFQNEAQLEKSRLLSDRFSAERPKGSFSTLEIQRTEQGDSAMYLCAVPVPGGRGDQPQHFGDGTRLSIL.

This clonotype was detected once. This chain links TRBV28 with TRBJ1-2; TRBD1 agrees at 8 bases. Trimming removed 7 bases from V and 6 bases from J; junction bases left unmatched: 7. Germline V CDR1 and CDR2: MDHEN, SYDVKM. The CDR3 sequence is 13 residues long. Here the CDR3 DNA reads TGTGCCAGCAAGACCGGACAGGGTCATGGCTACACCTTC. Protein product: CASKTGQGHGYTF.

This clonotype was observed a handful of times. J is TRBJ2-5 and V is TRBV5-1; D gene ambiguous. The CDR3 is 14 residues long. Germline CDR1 and CDR2: SGHRS and YFSETQ. Trimming cost V 4 bases and J 2 bases, with 12 bases left between them. DNA for the CDR3: TGCGCCAGCAGCCCGACCGGGCAACAAGAGACCCAGTACTTC. Residues: CASSPTGQQETQYF.

In this sample, this clonotype turned up many times. The chain couples TRBV7-2 to TRBJ1-2; the D gene is possibly TRBD1 (5 bases). Trimming left V 1 base short and J 8 bases short, with 17 bases between. This CDR3 spans 15 amino acids. The germline gives CDR1 SGHTA, CDR2 FQGNSA. CDR3 coding DNA: TGTGCCAGCAGCTTAGTAATGTCCGGGGCGAGAGGCTACACCTTC. It specifies CASSLVMSGARGYTF.